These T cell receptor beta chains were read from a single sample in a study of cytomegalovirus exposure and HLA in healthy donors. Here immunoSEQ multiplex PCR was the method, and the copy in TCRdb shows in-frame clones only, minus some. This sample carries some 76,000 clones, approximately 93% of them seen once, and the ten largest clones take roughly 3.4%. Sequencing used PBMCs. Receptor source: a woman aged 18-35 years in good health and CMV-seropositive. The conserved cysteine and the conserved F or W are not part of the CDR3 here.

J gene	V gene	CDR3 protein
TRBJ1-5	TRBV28	ATSDSMGQPQH
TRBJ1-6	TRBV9	ASSVGGSSYNSPLH
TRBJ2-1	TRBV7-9	ASTRGLSYNEQF
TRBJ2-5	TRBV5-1	ASSLWGPGETQY
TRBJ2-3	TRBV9	ASSVEGTGMTDTQY
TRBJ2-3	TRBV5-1	ASSLRGAAVDTQY
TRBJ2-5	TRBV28	ASASGYQETQY
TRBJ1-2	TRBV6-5	ASSLTLDSLYGYT
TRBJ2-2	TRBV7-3	ASTQKTGGITGELF
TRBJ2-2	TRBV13	ASSLGAGFGELF
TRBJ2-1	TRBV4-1	ARGLGPPRVQF
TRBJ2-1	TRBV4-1	ASSWGPNEQF
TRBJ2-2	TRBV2	ASSNGGGITNTGELF
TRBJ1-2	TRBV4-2	ASSQALRNYGYT
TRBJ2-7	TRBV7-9	ASSLTRGYRGYEQY
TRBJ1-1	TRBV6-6	ASRIGHKNTEAF
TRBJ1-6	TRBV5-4	ASSSTEGGSPLH
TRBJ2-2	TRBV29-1	SVERSNTGELF
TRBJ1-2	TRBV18	ASSPEADGYT
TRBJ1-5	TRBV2	ASSQQGADQPQH
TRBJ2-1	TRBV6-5	ASSGQFSYNEQF
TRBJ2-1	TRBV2	ASTRGITYNEQF
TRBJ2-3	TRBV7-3	ASSFTGTDTQY
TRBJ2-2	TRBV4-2	ASSARSRLEGTGELF
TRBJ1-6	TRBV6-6	ASSMARQGFSPLH
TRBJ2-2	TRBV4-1	ASSQERLAGRTGELF
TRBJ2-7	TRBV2	ASSEALQSGGSYEQY
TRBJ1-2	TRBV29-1	SVGGQGAEGYT
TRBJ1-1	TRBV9	ASSVGRQMNTEAF
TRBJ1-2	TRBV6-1	ASRGTGGNYGYT
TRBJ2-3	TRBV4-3	ASSPRRTGGTDTQY
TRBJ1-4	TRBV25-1	ASSEYETEVNEKLF
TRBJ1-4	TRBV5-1	ASSAGQGNEKLF
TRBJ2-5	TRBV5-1	ASSPYGQQETQY
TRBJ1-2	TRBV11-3	ASSPGTGTGVAYGYT
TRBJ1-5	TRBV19	ASSITGSNQPQH